These T cell receptor beta chains were read from a single sample in a study of Tregs in tolerant kidney transplant recipients. Assay: immunoSEQ multiplex PCR; the TCRdb copy retains only in-frame clones and omits some. In the table there are fewer than 80,000 clones, roughly 91% of which are singletons. Material: CD4+ T cells from blood, obtained before the transplant. The receptors here all came from a human donor who received a combined kidney and bone marrow transplant. CDR3s include the opening cysteine and the closing phenylalanine or tryptophan. A D gene is named only where the DNA matches it firmly. Only part of the rows carry a size: once, few, many, or a class if the clone is expanded.

abundance: -
d_gene: TRBD1
j_gene: TRBJ2-7
v_gene: TRBV27
CDR3aa: CASRLRPGQGAHEQYF
CDR3nt: TGTGCCAGCAGGCTACGTCCGGGACAGGGGGCCCATGAGCAGTACTTC

abundance: once
d_gene: TRBD2
j_gene: TRBJ2-1
v_gene: TRBV6-5
CDR3aa: CASRALSGGRIEQFF
CDR3nt: TGTGCCAGCAGAGCGTTATCCGGCGGGAGAATTGAGCAGTTCTTC

abundance: once
d_gene: TRBD1
j_gene: TRBJ2-7
v_gene: TRBV5-8
CDR3aa: CASSWTDRGEQYF
CDR3nt: TGTGCCAGCAGCTGGACGGACAGGGGCGAGCAGTACTTC

abundance: -
d_gene: TRBD1
j_gene: TRBJ1-1
v_gene: TRBV19
CDR3aa: CASSAHRGPTTLPAEAFF
CDR3nt: TGTGCCAGTAGTGCCCACAGGGGGCCAACTACCCTCCCGGCTGAAGCTTTCTTT

abundance: -
d_gene: -
j_gene: TRBJ2-3
v_gene: TRBV5-1
CDR3aa: CASTQPEADTQYF
CDR3nt: TGCGCCAGCACGCAGCCGGAGGCAGATACGCAGTATTTT

abundance: -
d_gene: -
j_gene: TRBJ2-5
v_gene: TRBV7-8
CDR3aa: CASSLVWPETQYF
CDR3nt: TGTGCCAGCAGCTTAGTTTGGCCAGAGACCCAGTACTTC

abundance: -
d_gene: -
j_gene: TRBJ2-7
v_gene: TRBV10-3
CDR3aa: CAINPGGSYEQYF
CDR3nt: TGTGCCATCAACCCAGGGGGGTCCTACGAGCAGTACTTC

abundance: -
d_gene: -
j_gene: TRBJ2-5
v_gene: TRBV10-3
CDR3aa: CAISVNEYQETQYF
CDR3nt: TGTGCCATCAGTGTTAACGAGTACCAAGAGACCCAGTACTTC

abundance: -
d_gene: TRBD2
j_gene: TRBJ2-3
v_gene: TRBV5-1
CDR3aa: CASSRGTSGTDTQYF
CDR3nt: TGCGCCAGCAGTCGGGGGACTAGCGGCACAGATACGCAGTATTTT

abundance: -
d_gene: -
j_gene: TRBJ1-1
v_gene: TRBV7-2
CDR3aa: CASSLGGGNTEAFF
CDR3nt: TGTGCCAGCAGCTTAGGAGGCGGTAACACTGAAGCTTTCTTT

abundance: once
d_gene: TRBD1
j_gene: TRBJ2-5
v_gene: TRBV30
CDR3aa: CAWGIQGAETQYF
CDR3nt: TGTGCCTGGGGAATACAGGGGGCAGAGACCCAGTACTTC

abundance: -
d_gene: TRBD2
j_gene: TRBJ2-3
v_gene: TRBV4-1
CDR3aa: CASSQDAAGVVGTQYF
CDR3nt: TGCGCCAGCAGCCAAGACGCAGCGGGAGTCGTAGGTACGCAGTATTTT

abundance: -
d_gene: -
j_gene: TRBJ2-7
v_gene: TRBV7-2
CDR3aa: CASTKGDRNYEQYF
CDR3nt: TGTGCCAGCACCAAGGGTGACAGGAACTACGAGCAGTACTTC

abundance: -
d_gene: -
j_gene: TRBJ2-1
v_gene: TRBV30
CDR3aa: CAWSPRLARSWNEQFF
CDR3nt: TGTGCCTGGAGTCCGAGGCTGGCTAGGAGTTGGAATGAGCAGTTCTTC

abundance: once
d_gene: TRBD1
j_gene: TRBJ2-4
v_gene: TRBV19
CDR3aa: CASSTGTGEVGSNIQYF
CDR3nt: TGTGCCAGTAGTACTGGGACAGGGGAAGTAGGGTCGAACATTCAGTACTTC

abundance: -
d_gene: -
j_gene: TRBJ2-1
v_gene: TRBV10-3
CDR3aa: CASGHSLSYNEQFF
CDR3nt: TGTGCCAGCGGACACAGCCTCTCCTACAATGAGCAGTTCTTC

abundance: -
d_gene: TRBD2
j_gene: TRBJ2-7
v_gene: TRBV13
CDR3aa: CASSLPGGSEQYF
CDR3nt: TGTGCCAGCAGCCTCCCGGGGGGATCCGAGCAGTACTTC

abundance: -
d_gene: -
j_gene: TRBJ2-5
v_gene: TRBV2
CDR3aa: CASSVGDGETQYF
CDR3nt: TGTGCCAGCAGTGTCGGGGATGGGGAGACCCAGTACTTC

abundance: -
d_gene: -
j_gene: TRBJ1-2
v_gene: TRBV30
CDR3aa: CAWRGGTSGGYTF
CDR3nt: TGTGCCTGGAGAGGTGGGACTTCGGGAGGCTACACCTTC

abundance: -
d_gene: -
j_gene: TRBJ1-4
v_gene: TRBV28
CDR3aa: CASSSGGANEKLFF
CDR3nt: TGTGCCAGCAGTTCGGGGGGAGCTAATGAAAAACTGTTTTTT

abundance: -
d_gene: TRBD1
j_gene: TRBJ2-6
v_gene: TRBV28
CDR3aa: CASEGTDYYSGANVLTF
CDR3nt: TGTGCCAGTGAAGGGACAGACTATTACTCTGGGGCCAACGTCCTGACTTTC

abundance: -
d_gene: -
j_gene: TRBJ1-1
v_gene: TRBV7-3
CDR3aa: CASSLGTNTEAFF
CDR3nt: TGTGCCAGCAGCTTGGGCACAAACACTGAAGCTTTCTTT

abundance: -
d_gene: -
j_gene: TRBJ2-2
v_gene: TRBV9
CDR3aa: CASSVTATGELFF
CDR3nt: TGTGCCAGCAGCGTAACTGCCACCGGGGAGCTGTTTTTT

abundance: few
d_gene: TRBD2
j_gene: TRBJ2-5
v_gene: TRBV28
CDR3aa: CASSSGGEGQETQYF
CDR3nt: TGTGCCAGCAGTTCCGGGGGGGAGGGCCAAGAGACCCAGTACTTC

abundance: -
d_gene: -
j_gene: TRBJ1-3
v_gene: TRBV4-1
CDR3aa: CASSQQGVTLDTIYF
CDR3nt: TGCGCCAGCAGCCAACAGGGTGTAACGTTGGACACCATATATTTT

abundance: -
d_gene: TRBD2
j_gene: TRBJ2-7
v_gene: TRBV5-1
CDR3aa: CASSLVAGATYEQYF
CDR3nt: TGCGCCAGCAGCTTGGTCGCGGGAGCTACCTACGAGCAGTACTTC

abundance: -
d_gene: -
j_gene: TRBJ2-2
v_gene: TRBV19
CDR3aa: CASRHRVPTGELFF
CDR3nt: TGTGCCAGTAGGCACAGGGTCCCTACCGGGGAGCTGTTTTTT